This T cell receptor beta chain was identified in a study of blood T cell repertoires in COVID-19. Study as a whole: Spain, Italy and the United States supplied samples that represented acute and convalescent COVID-19. Nucleic acid was either cDNA or gDNA, and it came from T cells, B-cell-depleted T cells, or PBMCs.

Original processing notes: Amplified reference gene primers provided the basis for estimating nucleated cell counts. Sequencing used immunoSEQ multiplex PCR; TCRdb keeps in-frame clones, though not all of them. Clonal size and the V and J genes are those of that table, whereas D and trimming came from the DNA. The repertoire holds around 300,000 clones, about 90% seen once, with about 2.3% in the top ten. From germline, CDR1 is LNHDA and CDR2 SQIVND (reference sequence). This CDR3 contains 15 residues. After removal of 8 bases from V and 9 bases from J, the junction contained 14 bases not matched to a gene.

The sample consisted of peripheral blood. This receptor was obtained from a man aged 18 to 30 with active or convalescent COVID-19. The V gene is TRBV19, the J gene TRBJ2-1; 9 bases are a match to TRBD1. The chain's CDR3 is CASRWDRVGPSEQFF. The CDR3 coding sequence is TGTGCCAGTCGATGGGACAGGGTTGGACCTAGTGAGCAGTTCTTC.